This TCR beta chain appears in the sequencing data of a study of T-cell memory formation after mild COVID-19. Across the whole study: TCR clusters were largely donor specific.

TCRdb reprocessed the 5' RACE reads via MiXCR and lists one record per CDR3 protein. The data contain some 350,000 distinct CDR3 sequences, 10% to 15% of them singletons. Germline-derived CDR1 and CDR2 are SQVTM and ANQGSEA. The CDR3 runs to 15 residues. Trimming took 2 bases from V and 7 from J, leaving 17 bases between them. General study results and limits: There was a balanced CD4/CD8 profile in clones contracting day 15 to 85, and later expanders leaned CD4+.

There are a few counts of this clonotype. What it binds is not known. The chain combines TRBV29-1 with TRBJ2-2; D possibly corresponds to TRBD1 (6 bases). This sequence was found in a man aged 18 to 30 who had mild COVID-19 (a few samples of this study predate the infection). Cell type and time point are not known. Sequencing was carried out using PBMCs or a T cell subset sorted from them (not recorded which). CDR3 loop: CSVELAWGHGGELFF. In DNA form, the CDR3 reads TGCAGCGTTGAATTGGCTTGGGGGCACGGCGGGGAGCTGTTTTTT.